This TCR beta chain was found in a study of shared clonotypes between healthy human individuals. On the study more broadly: CD4 naive cells filled three plates per donor, CD4 memory three, CD8 naive two and CD8 memory one. Study-level results: Non-shared clonotypes had lower generation probabilities than clonotypes shared by all four sorted-subset donors. The small donor group covered limited genetic and exposure diversity.

The table came from immunoSEQ multiplex PCR; TCRdb's copy has only in-frame clones and leaves some out. The sample holds around 990,000 clones, approximately 77% seen once. The CDR3 covers 14 residues. Trimming left V 3 bases short and J 5 bases short, with 13 bases between. The germline CDR1 and CDR2 sequences are SGHNT and YENEEA. Points on this clone: Its antigen is undetermined.

The sequencing sample was made of memory CD4+ T cells from PBMCs. The subset here: CD45RA-negative fraction. The receptor comes from a man aged 18 to 30 in good health. Some clones in this sample may be carry-over from other donors' samples. The V and J genes are TRBV11-3 and TRBJ1-1; a possible D gene is TRBD1 (5 bases). Here the CDR3 reads CASSLGPGGTEAFF. The DNA of the CDR3 is TGTGCCAGCAGCTTGGGACCTGGAGGGACTGAAGCTTTCTTT.